This paragraph covers one T cell receptor beta chain sequence. Its binding antigen is unknown. No quality values exist for individual bases; no much larger clone is one base distant. Libraries came from the immunoSEQ multiplex PCR assay. A mixture of 60 forward primers for TCR Vbeta segments and 13 reverse primers for TCR Jbeta segments was used in the multiplex PCR. The CDR3 region of rearranged TCR beta genes was amplified from genomic DNA with a multiplex PCR assay. Amplified TCR beta libraries were sequenced as 87-base-pair reads on the Illumina HiSeq System. Per the authors' processing: A later analysis counted around 72 million unique TCR beta chains across the 500 to 850 repertoires, and 10 million to 12 million of these chains were shared by at least two donors. Raw reads were error-corrected and collapsed into unique sequences with a nearest-neighbor algorithm that merged closely related sequences to remove PCR and sequencing errors. Alignment of CDR3 sequences to IMGT reference sequences was used to assign V, D and J gene segments. For a sequence to be retained, a match of at least six nucleotides to both a V gene segment and a J gene segment was required. Rearrangements were classified as productive when the CDR3 lacked stop codons and remained in frame with V and J, and all other rearrangements were classified as non-productive. CDR3 was defined by IMGT convention, running from the second conserved V-encoded cysteine to the conserved J-encoded phenylalanine. The earlier analysis of around 640 of the donors excluded sequences that lacked an unambiguous match to a single V gene segment. An earlier analysis of over 450 of the donors classified V segments as functional when productive rearrangements were above 56.7% and as segregating when the standard deviation between donors was above 5%. A statistical classification framework was built to diagnose cytomegalovirus status from the catalog of TCR beta chain sequences. In a later analysis, V and J genes were assigned by comparing TCR nucleotide sequences against IMGT/GENE-DB human TR gene sequences. The TCRdist pipeline was used in a later analysis to assign CDR3 sequences and most-parsimonious VDJ recombination scenarios. In a later analysis, each TCR beta chain was defined by its CDR3 amino acid sequence together with its V-gene family, and reads without a unique V-gene family were excluded. As a way to deal with suspected cross-contamination and a sequencing artifact, a later analysis dropped more than 500 nucleotide sequences that were highly shared and had low generation probability. A later analysis calculated a clonal expansion index for each public chain from normalized within-repertoire ranks of inferred template counts. In a later analysis, generation probabilities were computed using a VDJ recombination model fitted to out-of-frame rearrangements, and the results were checked against IGoR. Hypergeometric tests were used in a later analysis to score TCR-TCR, TCR-HLA and TCR-CMV co-occurrence, with a repertoire-size bias correction applied to the TCR pairs. A later analysis estimated false discovery rates by permuting HLA or CMV assignments 20 times. In a later analysis, co-occurring TCRs were grouped using DBSCAN, and TCRdist sequence similarity was added for clustering within HLA-allele-positive subsets. Co-occurrence clustering excluded repertoires with fewer than 30,000 or more than 120,000 public chains, plus five with anomalous nucleotide sharing. TCRdb took over this immuneACCESS table, retaining in-frame rearrangements with V and J assigned. Such tables are incomplete; in checked studies, under half of the missing clones stem from an unresolved V gene, and the remainder is unexplained. D and trimming were read from the DNA, whereas the V and J calls and clone size are those reported in that table. This sample comprises roughly 150,000 clones, approximately 80% of them detected only once. Of the sample, approximately 15% is held by the ten largest clones.

This record comes from a study of cytomegalovirus exposure and HLA in healthy donors (dated by TCRdb to the late 2010s). A note on the overall study: An earlier analysis of about 530 of the donors reported approximately 300 Gb of sequence data and around 110 million unique TCR beta sequences obtained from about 179 million T cells. An early release covering some 640 HLA-typed donors comprised about 300 gigabases of sequencing data and tens of millions of unique TCR sequences. Of the 350 to 400 genotyped donors, about 80% fell in the genetic ancestry cluster associated with self-reported Caucasian donors. The study aimed to test whether cataloging public T cell receptors could reveal signatures of past pathogen exposure. The study used immunosequencing to profile the T cell repertoires of hundreds of subjects and linked those repertoires to cytomegalovirus serostatus. Along with the approximately 700-subject first cohort, a separate validation cohort of more than 90 different subjects was used. To predict cytomegalovirus infection status, the study combined high-throughput TCR immunosequencing, statistical association of individual TCRs with disease status, and machine learning. To study patterns of TCR occurrence, a later analysis re-analyzed previously published TCR beta repertoires from just over 650 donors and added high-resolution HLA genotyping. Rather than drawing on any new phenotypic data, the later analysis identified candidate immune exposures from TCR beta sequences and the way those sequences occurred across donors. To decide whether each TCR beta V gene segment behaved as functional or pseudogenic, an earlier analysis of some 600 of the donors relied on high-throughput TCR beta sequencing. Donor age, sex, ethnicity and CMV serostatus were compiled together with the repertoire data. In a later genetic analysis, genome-wide SNP genotypes for about three fifths of the roughly 670 donors were used, and that subset was treated as a discovery cohort. Every discovery cohort repertoire had been produced on one sequencing platform. Class I and class II HLA loci were covered by the typing at four-digit resolution. The number of typed donors differed by locus: about 629-630 for A, B, C, DRB1 and DQB1; some 500 for DQA1; around 610 for DPA1; and 450 to 480 for DPB1. Because of strong linkage in the cohort, 4 to 6 DR-DQ haplotypes were treated as single units for association and clustering. Among around 400 genotyped donors of the cohort, an average of about 240,000 unique TCR beta nucleotide sequences were sequenced per donor, around 20% of them non-productive.

General conclusions and limits of the study: In vitro tests confirmed that a few of the cytomegalovirus-associated TCR beta chains recognize cytomegalovirus antigens. While some public TCRs were present in many individuals, most TCR sequences turned up only very rarely across donors. According to a later analysis, TCR association rates differed among HLA loci, with DRB1 alleles showing the most associated TCRs and HLA-C alleles showing the fewest. A later genetic analysis associated a missense DCLRE1C variant with V-gene and J-gene trimming of TCR beta chains, and an independent cohort replicated the association. Most CMV-associated TCR beta chains appeared to be HLA-restricted in a later analysis, and the HLA associations seemed to be driven largely by CMV exposure. Compared with equally common non-associated chains, HLA-associated TCR beta chains in a later analysis were more clonally expanded and had lower generation probabilities. Several of the top co-occurrence clusters appeared to be linked to parvovirus B19, influenza, CMV and Epstein-Barr virus, according to a later analysis. According to the authors, the approach could potentially be generalized to other disease states and immunological phenotypes. The sequencing pipeline was judged likely to have produced a cluster of highly shared sequence variants as a technical artifact. In the study, around 160 TCR beta chains were listed as associated with cytomegalovirus. The classifier was reported to diagnose cytomegalovirus status with high specificity and sensitivity in both the original cohort and the validation cohort. In this cohort, only TCR beta chains were sequenced, and detectable features were limited by the absence of alpha or paired-chain data. Roughly uniform sequencing depth across donors was assumed in presence/absence analyses, although this assumption may not hold. Broadly in line with IMGT annotations, most TCR beta V segments showed up in productive rearrangements about 87% or about 30% of the time in an earlier analysis of a few hundred of the donors. At a false discovery rate of 0.05, a later analysis linked around 15,000 TCR beta sequences to specific HLA alleles. A further reported finding was that TCR beta sequences accurately predicted the HLA-A and HLA-B alleles for most subjects in the first cohort. Strong co-occurrence of HLA alleles, especially DR and DQ, made assigning TCR associations to individual alleles difficult. In a later genetic analysis, fewer N-insertions in productive TCRs were reported among donors in an Asian-associated ancestry cluster than the roughly 700-donor mean. The 87-base-pair reads could not distinguish some IMGT-functional V segments, including TRBV6-2 and TRBV6-3, so those segments were excluded. Correlated functional status among segregating V segments might reflect linkage disequilibrium, but an unknown experimental factor could not be ruled out. Immune exposure information for the cohort was limited to CMV serostatus. Because counts were too low, roughly 18 rarely observed V segments, including chromosome 9 orphons, were left out of the earlier analysis of some 640 of the donors. Because HLA typing was unavailable for some donors at each locus, only the typed subset was used in association tests.

V and J lose 2 bases and 2 bases, and a span of 10 bases separates them. Its CDR3 holds 14 amino acids, cysteine through phenylalanine. Only the CDR3 DNA is retained, 42 bases long and in frame from the first base. CDR1 and CDR2 are drawn from the germline V gene: SGHTA, FQGNSA. The cohort comprised 710 or so healthy bone marrow donors. All cohort members were sampled while nominally healthy, although unrecorded immune exposures were likely present. The donor was CMV seronegative and was included in the group of a few hundred seronegative cohort members. A peripheral blood sample was provided by each donor, and peripheral blood mononuclear cells were used for TCR beta sequencing. Genomic DNA extraction from the blood cell samples was performed with the Qiagen DNeasy Blood Extraction Kit.

Sequenced input: PBMCs. This sequence originates from a woman between 40 and 55 years old in good health and CMV-seronegative. The chain links TRBV7-2 with TRBJ2-7; the D gene remains uncertain. The bases read TGTGCCAGCAGCTTACGCTTCCAGACCTACGAGCAGTACTTC. This is translated as CASSLRFQTYEQYF.